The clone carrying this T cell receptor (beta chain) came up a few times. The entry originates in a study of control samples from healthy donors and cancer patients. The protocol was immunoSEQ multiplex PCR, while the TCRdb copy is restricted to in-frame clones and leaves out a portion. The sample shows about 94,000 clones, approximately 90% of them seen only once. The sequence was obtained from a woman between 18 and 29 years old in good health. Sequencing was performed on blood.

CDR3 sequence (DNA): TGTGCCAGCAGTTCCTCCGCCGGGATCTATGGCTACACCTTC. The encoded protein is CASSSSAGIYGYTF. The rearrangement joins TRBV27 to TRBJ1-2; D is unclear. The CDR3 spans 14 residues. Between the trimmed V and J ends, which lost 4 bases and 4 bases, there was a span of 13 bases. CDR1 and CDR2 from the germline V gene are MNHEY and SMNVEV (reference sequence).